This entry lists 2 T cell receptor beta chains sequenced from one sample in a study of CD4 T cells in relation to SARS-CoV-2 and coronaviruses. The antigens for these receptors are not known. The method was immunoSEQ multiplex PCR; TCRdb's version includes in-frame clones alone and lacks a portion of them. The sample includes about 31,000 clones, roughly four fifths of them seen just once. Material: memory CD4+ T cells from PBMCs, cultured in vitro. The receptor source for this set is an adult with COVID-19.

The rearrangement joins TRBV10-3 to TRBJ2-3; the D call may be TRBD1 or TRBD2 (5 bases each). The CDR3 consists of 16 residues. Looked up from germline, CDR1 is ENHRY and CDR2 is SYGVKD. Trimming took 2 bases from V and 5 from J, leaving 17 bases between them. CDR3 residues: CAISEIVPGAGDTQYF. The CDR3 nucleotides are TGTGCCATCAGTGAGATAGTCCCCGGGGCAGGAGATACGCAGTATTTT.

The chain has TRBV7-2 and TRBJ2-5; tentatively, D is TRBD2 (5 bases). The CDR3 is 13 amino acids. Looked up from germline, CDR1 is SGHTA and CDR2 is FQGNSA. Trimming stripped 5 bases from V and 0 bases from J, with 7 bases between. CDR3 sequence: CASSLGDQETQYF. Here the CDR3 DNA reads TGTGCCAGCAGCCTCGGGGACCAAGAGACCCAGTACTTC.